These T cell receptor beta chains were read from a single sample in a study of cytomegalovirus exposure and HLA in healthy donors. TCRdb keeps only in-frame clones here, not all; method: immunoSEQ multiplex PCR. The sample gives 250,000 to 350,000 clones, roughly 90% of which show up once; less than 4% is in the top ten. Sequencing input: PBMCs. The receptors come from a man in his forties in good health and CMV-seropositive. The CDR3 runs from the conserved cysteine through the conserved F or W. Each record gives: CDR3 DNA, CDR3 protein, D gene, V gene, clone size, J gene. The D gene is left open where the match is weak. Expanded clones are given a class, and other clones once, few, many or no size at all.

TGCGCCAGCAGCCAAGAGACTGGGTGGAGTAATGAGCAGTTCTTC | CASSQETGWSNEQFF | . | TRBV4-3 | . | TRBJ2-1
TGTGCCAGCAGTTTATTTACAGGGGGTTATGGGGCCAACGTCCTGACTTTC | CASSLFTGGYGANVLTF | TRBD1 | TRBV27 | . | TRBJ2-6
TGTGCCAGCAGCTTCGGGGACCAGGGGACAGATACGCAGTATTTT | CASSFGDQGTDTQYF | . | TRBV7-9 | . | TRBJ2-3
TGTGCCAGCAGTTATGGGACACGTTACGAGCAGTACTTC | CASSYGTRYEQYF | . | TRBV27 | . | TRBJ2-7
TGTGCCAGCAGTAGACTAGCGGGTCCTTACGAGCAGTACTTC | CASSRLAGPYEQYF | . | TRBV21-1 | . | TRBJ2-7
TGTGCCAGCACCATCAACGGACTAGCAGGCAATGAGCAGTTCTTC | CASTINGLAGNEQFF | TRBD2 | TRBV27 | . | TRBJ2-1
TGTGCCAGCAGTTCGCCCGGGACAGGGGGCACTGAAGCTTTCTTT | CASSSPGTGGTEAFF | TRBD1 | TRBV28 | . | TRBJ1-1
TGTGCCAGCTCCCAACAGACAGGGGGCTTTTACGAGCAGTACTTC | CASSQQTGGFYEQYF | TRBD1 | TRBV18 | . | TRBJ2-7
TGTGCCAGCAGGAGACAGGGGTCTGACGAGCAGTACTTC | CASRRQGSDEQYF | TRBD1 | TRBV27 | once | TRBJ2-7
TGTGCCATCAGTGAGTCGAACCCCCCCGGGGAGACCCAGTACTTC | CAISESNPPGETQYF | . | TRBV10-3 | few | TRBJ2-5
TGTGCCAGCAGTTTATTGGACAGCTACGAGCAGTACTTC | CASSLLDSYEQYF | . | TRBV27 | . | TRBJ2-7
TGTGCCAGCAGTTCTCGACTAGCGGGAACGTTCAATGAGCAGTTCTTC | CASSSRLAGTFNEQFF | TRBD2 | TRBV28 | . | TRBJ2-1
TGTGCCAGCAGCCCCGGGACAGGGAGGTCACCCCTCCACTTT | CASSPGTGRSPLHF | TRBD1 | TRBV6-5 | . | TRBJ1-6
TGTGCCAGTATAGGGGGATCGGCGGGCAATCAGCCCCAGCATTTT | CASIGGSAGNQPQHF | . | TRBV19 | . | TRBJ1-5
TGTGCCACCAGCAGCCGGGACTTTGGGTCACCCCTCCACTTT | CATSSRDFGSPLHF | . | TRBV15 | . | TRBJ1-6
TGTGCCAGTAGTGTAAAACACGGGACAGCAACAAATGAAAAACTGTTTTTT | CASSVKHGTATNEKLFF | TRBD1 | TRBV19 | . | TRBJ1-4
TGTTCCAGCAGCTCGGCCGGGACAGGGGATGGCTACACCTTC | CSSSSAGTGDGYTF | TRBD1 | TRBV7-9 | . | TRBJ1-2
TGTGCCAGCAGCTTGGACCAGTTCTATGGCTACACCTTC | CASSLDQFYGYTF | . | TRBV5-5 | . | TRBJ1-2
TGTGCAAGTCGCTTAGCGGGGCTAGCGGGAGAGTGTGAAGGGGCCACAGATACGCAGTATTTT | CASRLAGLAGECEGATDTQYF | . | TRBV12-2 | . | TRBJ2-3
TGCGCCAGCGGCCAAGATTTGCGGGAGGGCCATTGGGACATTCAGTACTTC | CASGQDLREGHWDIQYF | TRBD2 | TRBV4-3 | . | TRBJ2-4
TGTGCCAGCAGCTTGGTTGGTGTGGGCTCCTACGAGCAGTACTTC | CASSLVGVGSYEQYF | . | TRBV5-4 | once | TRBJ2-7
TGTGCCAGCTCTTTCTCCGGGGGAGAAACCTACGAGCAGTACTTC | CASSFSGGETYEQYF | . | TRBV18 | . | TRBJ2-7
TGTGCCAGCAGCCCAACAGGTTCCTATGGCTACACCTTC | CASSPTGSYGYTF | . | TRBV14 | . | TRBJ1-2
TGTGCCAGTAGTATGGGGACACGTACCTATTCCTACGAGCAGTACTTC | CASSMGTRTYSYEQYF | . | TRBV19 | . | TRBJ2-7
TGCGCCAGCAGCCAAGATAAGCAGGGCTCCTACAATGAGCAGTTCTTC | CASSQDKQGSYNEQFF | . | TRBV4-3 | . | TRBJ2-1
TGTGCCAGCAGCAAAGGGACAGGGAGTTACGAGCAGTACTTC | CASSKGTGSYEQYF | . | TRBV21-1 | once | TRBJ2-7
TGTGCCAGCAGCACGAGGGACAGGATGAAGGCTGAAGCTTTCTTT | CASSTRDRMKAEAFF | TRBD1 | TRBV7-2 | . | TRBJ1-1